This record looks at one T cell receptor (beta chain) sequence and its context. What it binds is not known. It was focal radiation plus CTLA-4 blockade with ipilimumab that patients with chemo-refractory metastatic non-small-cell lung cancer received. The sample originates from a study of radiotherapy plus CTLA-4 blockade in lung cancer. Looking at the study overall: Objective responses occurred in around 18% of patients; over 30% had disease control.

The CDR3 sequence is 14 residues long. With V trimmed by 6 bases and J by 5 bases, 8 bases remained unmatched. Looked up from germline, CDR1 is MNHNS and CDR2 is SASEGT. Profiled with immunoSEQ multiplex PCR; TCRdb holds only in-frame clones, not every one. Here the sample spans roughly 80,000 clones, about four fifths being singletons. Notes on the study in general: In blood, TCR clones derived from the tumor expanded after radiotherapy plus ipilimumab. Together with interferon-beta, which increased in serum after radiation, early dynamic changes in blood T cell clones were reportedly the best predictors of response.

Source: peripheral blood, taken from a patient treated with radiotherapy plus ipilimumab. This sequence joins TRBV6-1 and TRBJ1-2; TRBD1 matches 8 bases. The receptor comes from a human donor with non-small cell lung cancer who had a partial response to radiotherapy plus ipilimumab. Some clones in this sample may be carry-over from other donors' samples. The CDR3 DNA sequence: TGTGCCAGCAGCCCCGGACAGGGTGTATATGGCTACACCTTC. Amino acid sequence: CASSPGQGVYGYTF.